This TCR beta chain was identified during a study of regulatory T cells in long-lasting Graves disease. Time point of the sample: newly diagnosed GD, antithyroid drugs for less than 3 months. TCR sequences were obtained from RNA taken from PBMCs. This clonotype was observed many times. Through Arm-PCR of CDR3 regions and iRepertoire HTBI primers, TCR beta libraries were built. TCRdb re-called the multiplex PCR reads through MiXCR, storing one row per CDR3 protein. The data show some 450,000 distinct CDR3 sequences, about 16% seen once. Germline V lookup: CDR1 DFQATT, CDR2 SNEGSKA (reference sequence). CDR3 length: 13 amino acids. The V and J ends lost 4 bases and 1 base respectively, with 11 bases between them. The same data also contributed to another study, on T cells in Graves' hyperthyroidism and ophthalmopathy. That report notes: Clinicians diagnosed patients from clinical symptoms, serum thyroxine and TRAb, thyroid ultrasound and orbital computed tomography.

The chain links TRBV20-1 to TRBJ2-7, with D perhaps TRBD2 (6 bases). The material was peripheral blood mononuclear cells (PBMCs), obtained at new diagnosis, from a patient treated with antithyroid drugs. This sequence originates from a woman aged 25 to 39 with Graves disease. DNA of the CDR3: TGCAGTGCTAACTGGGACTTTTCCTACGAGCAGTACTTC. This sequence encodes CSANWDFSYEQYF.